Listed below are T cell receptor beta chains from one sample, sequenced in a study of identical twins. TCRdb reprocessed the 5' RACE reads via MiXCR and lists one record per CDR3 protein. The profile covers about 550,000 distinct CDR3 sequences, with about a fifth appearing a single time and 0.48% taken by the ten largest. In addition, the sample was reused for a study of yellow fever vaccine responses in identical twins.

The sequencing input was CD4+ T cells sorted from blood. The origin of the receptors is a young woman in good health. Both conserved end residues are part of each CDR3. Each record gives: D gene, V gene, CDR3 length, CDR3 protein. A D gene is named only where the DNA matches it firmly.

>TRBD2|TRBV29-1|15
CSVAGTSVTYNEQFF
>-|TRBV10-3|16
CAISEPPPQVNNEQFF
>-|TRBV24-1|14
CATSALGGSGELFF
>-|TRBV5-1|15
CASSLGPAPDYGYTF
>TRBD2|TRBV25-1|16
CASSKTSGAAGETQYF
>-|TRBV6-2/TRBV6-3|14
CASSSGGADYGYTF
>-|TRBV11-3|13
CASSLGVLNEQFF
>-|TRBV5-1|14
CASSPSGTRYGYTF
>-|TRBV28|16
CASSYKQGTGTGELFF
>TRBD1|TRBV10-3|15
CAIRGQGAFSYGYTF
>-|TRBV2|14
CASSEEQGGTEAFF
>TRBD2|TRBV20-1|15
CSAIPAGGKYNEQFF
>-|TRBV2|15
CASGTAGSDTGELFF
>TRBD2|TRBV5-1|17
CASSLVTSGRGTDTQYF
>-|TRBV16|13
CASSQSLNTEAFF
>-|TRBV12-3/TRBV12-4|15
CASSQNDRSGYGYTF
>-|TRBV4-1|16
CASSQSWGSGANVLTF
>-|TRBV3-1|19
CASSHLTGPQRLSYNEQFF
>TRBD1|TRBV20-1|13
CSARSDRVNEQFF
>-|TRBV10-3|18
CAISGSSRAKFESDTQYF
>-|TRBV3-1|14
CASSQDTGGDEQYF
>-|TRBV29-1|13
CSATDDSYNEQFF
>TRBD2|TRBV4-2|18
CASSQGGLAGPPSGELFF
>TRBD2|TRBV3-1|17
CASSQHPGLAGADTQYF
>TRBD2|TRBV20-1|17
CSARDPRLAKVTDTQYF
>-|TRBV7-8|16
CATASGGGSRVETQYF
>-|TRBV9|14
CASSVAQGNTEAFF
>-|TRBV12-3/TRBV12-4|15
CASRIAGTVNTEAFF
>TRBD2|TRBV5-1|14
CASRGGDSYNEQFF
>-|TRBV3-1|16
CASRRDTRSSYNEQFF
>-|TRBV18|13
CASSIRAYNEQFF
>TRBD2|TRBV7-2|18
CASSRGLGLAGVLAEQFF
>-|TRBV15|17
CATSRAPGSPGNTEAFF
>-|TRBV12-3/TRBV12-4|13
CASSWGLYTEAFF
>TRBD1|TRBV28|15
CASRTMTGGVYEQYF
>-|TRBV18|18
CASSPGGMEFAVNTEAFF
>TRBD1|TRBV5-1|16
CASSSTTTTGIETQYF
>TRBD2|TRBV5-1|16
CASSRASGGNTDTQYF
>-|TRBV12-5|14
CASGLALAQDTQYF
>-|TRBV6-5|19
CASSYSTGSRVGAKNIQYF
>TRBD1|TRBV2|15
CASRTGTGVAGELFF
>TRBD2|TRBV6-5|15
CASSYRRLAGETQYF
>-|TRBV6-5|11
CASSYGREQYF
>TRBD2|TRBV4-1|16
CASSQVSGRGGNEQFF
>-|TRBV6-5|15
CASSYSVGMNTEAFF
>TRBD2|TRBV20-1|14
CSARGASGWYEQFF
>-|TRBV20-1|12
CSARPMNTEAFF
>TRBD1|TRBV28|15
CASSPTGVRTDTQYF
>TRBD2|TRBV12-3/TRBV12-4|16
CASSTRHKIAGAEQYF